One sample yielded the 2 T cell receptor beta chains listed below, sequenced in a study of CD8+ T cells in alopecia areata. Extracted RNA was reverse transcribed, and the resulting cDNA served as sequencing template. Only in-frame clones appear in the TCRdb table, and some are missing; sequencing was by immunoSEQ multiplex PCR. This sample yields about 220,000 clones, of which under 60% are seen a single time; around 1.4% belongs to the top ten. Treatment described: oral pan-JAK inhibitor, 5-10 mg twice daily. The sample here was CD4+ T cells sorted from blood, taken at week 4, from a patient treated with tofacitinib. Receptors were obtained from a human donor with alopecia areata.

V and J are TRBV5-6 and TRBJ2-5, with D perhaps matching TRBD1 (6 bases). Trimming removed 7 bases at V and 5 bases at J, with 18 bases between. This CDR3 spans 14 amino acids. Germline V lookup: CDR1 SGHDT, CDR2 YYEEEE. The CDR3 reads CASRDKGRGETQYF. The CDR3, as DNA: TGTGCCAGCCGGGACAAAGGTCGTGGGGAGACCCAGTACTTC.

The chain is built from TRBV5-1 and TRBJ1-2; a weak D match, TRBD1 (5 bases). Germline loops: CDR1 SGHRS, CDR2 YFSETQ. This CDR3 is built from 14 residues. V lost 0 bases and J 0 bases, leaving 6 bases between the germline ends. CDR3 protein: CASSLARANYGYTF. The DNA for the CDR3 is TGCGCCAGCAGCTTGGCCAGGGCTAACTATGGCTACACCTTC.